Below, 9 T cell receptor beta chains from the same sample are listed, as sequenced in a study of shared clonotypes between healthy human individuals. Profiled with immunoSEQ multiplex PCR; TCRdb holds only in-frame clones, not every one. The sample has some 240,000 clones; over 60% are singletons. The sample comprised memory CD4+ T cells sorted from blood. Indicated subset: CD45RA-negative fraction. All receptors come from a man aged 25 to 40 in good health.

The V call is TRBV5-1, the J call TRBJ1-4; D remains unclear. The CDR3 runs to 14 residues. V shed 1 base and J shed 8 bases, with 12 bases lying between them. Germline V gene data show CDR1 as SGHRS and CDR2 as YFSETQ. The CDR3 region is CASSLTRPEEKLFF. Here the CDR3 DNA reads TGCGCCAGCAGCTTGACCCGCCCTGAGGAAAAACTGTTTTTT.

The chain links TRBV11-2 to TRBJ2-1; 8 bases are a match to TRBD2. This CDR3 region has 15 residues. Germline trimming cut 3 bases from V and 6 bases from J; bases unmatched to any gene: 7. The germline V gene encodes CDR1 SGHAT and CDR2 FQNNGV. CDR3 DNA: TGTGCCAGCAGCTTCTTCGGGAGGGCCCCCAATGAGCAGTTCTTC. Translation: CASSFFGRAPNEQFF.

This rearrangement joins TRBV28 to TRBJ1-2; 10 bases align to TRBD1. CDR1 and CDR2 from the germline V gene are MDHEN and SYDVKM. The CDR3 runs 15 residues. Losses at the gene ends were 3 bases for V and 4 bases for J; bases not matched to a gene: 5. The CDR3 sequence is CASSLDRGYGYGYTF. The DNA of the CDR3 is TGTGCCAGCAGTTTGGACAGGGGGTATGGCTATGGCTACACCTTC.

The rearrangement joins TRBV7-9 to TRBJ1-5; tentative D call: TRBD1 (6 bases). CDR1 is SEHNR, CDR2 FQNEAQ, per germline (reference sequence). V shed 5 bases and J shed 1 base, with 9 bases lying between them. The CDR3 sequence is 14 residues long. The CDR3 sequence: CASSVGQSNQPQHF. The CDR3 DNA reads as TGTGCCAGCAGCGTTGGACAGAGCAATCAGCCCCAGCATTTT.

CDR3 protein: CSVALADPSSYNEQFF. The CDR3 coding sequence is TGCAGCGTGGCACTAGCGGATCCTAGCTCCTACAATGAGCAGTTCTTC. This chain links TRBV29-1 with TRBJ2-1; 8 bases fit TRBD2. Per germline, CDR1 SQVTM and CDR2 ANQGSEA. CDR3 size: 16 residues. V lost 6 bases to trimming and J lost 0 bases; unmatched junction nucleotides: 10.

This clone was seen a single time. The rearrangement joins TRBV5-4 to TRBJ2-3; TRBD2 matches at 7 bases. The CDR3 covers 14 residues. Germline CDR1 SGHNT, CDR2 YYREEE (reference sequence). V shed 2 bases, J shed 3 bases, and the junction held 3 bases outside the gene matches. The CDR3 is CASSFSGSTDTQYF. The CDR3, as DNA: TGTGCCAGCAGCTTTAGCGGGTCTACAGATACGCAGTATTTT.

This rearrangement joins TRBV2 to TRBJ2-7; weak D call: TRBD1 (7 bases). V gave up 3 bases and J gave up 7 bases, with 19 bases separating them. This CDR3 is built from 15 residues. Germline CDR1 and CDR2: SNHLY and FYNNEI. The DNA of the CDR3 is TGTGCCAGCAGTGATCGGCAGGGGGGCTCGGGGGAGCAGTACTTC. As protein: CASSDRQGGSGEQYF.

This clone showed up just a few times. The V call is TRBV6-5, the J call TRBJ1-1, with D possibly TRBD1 on 5 matching bases. With 6 bases removed from V and 0 bases from J, the gap between germline ends came to 11 bases. This CDR3 spans 14 amino acids. The germline V gene encodes CDR1 MNHEY and CDR2 SVGAGI. CDR3 amino acids: CASSTGRLNTEAFF. For the CDR3, the DNA is TGTGCCAGCAGCACGGGACGGCTGAACACTGAAGCTTTCTTT.

This chain uses TRBV28 with TRBJ1-1, with TRBD1 identical over 7 bases. The CDR3 is 15 residues long. CDR1 is MDHEN and CDR2 is SYDVKM in the germline V gene. After removal of 4 bases from V and 6 bases from J, the junction contained 11 bases not matched to a gene. The CDR3 DNA reads as TGTGCCAGCAGTTCTATATCAGGGGGGAAGTCTGAAGCTTTCTTT. Protein product: CASSSISGGKSEAFF. Full variable domain (outside the CDR3, taken from reference TRBV28 and TRBJ1-1): DVKVTQSSRYLVKRTGEKVFLECVQDMDHENMFWYRQDPGLGLRLIYFSYDVKMKEKGDIPEGYSVSREKKERFSLILESASTNQTSMYLCASSSISGGKSEAFFGQGTRLTVV.